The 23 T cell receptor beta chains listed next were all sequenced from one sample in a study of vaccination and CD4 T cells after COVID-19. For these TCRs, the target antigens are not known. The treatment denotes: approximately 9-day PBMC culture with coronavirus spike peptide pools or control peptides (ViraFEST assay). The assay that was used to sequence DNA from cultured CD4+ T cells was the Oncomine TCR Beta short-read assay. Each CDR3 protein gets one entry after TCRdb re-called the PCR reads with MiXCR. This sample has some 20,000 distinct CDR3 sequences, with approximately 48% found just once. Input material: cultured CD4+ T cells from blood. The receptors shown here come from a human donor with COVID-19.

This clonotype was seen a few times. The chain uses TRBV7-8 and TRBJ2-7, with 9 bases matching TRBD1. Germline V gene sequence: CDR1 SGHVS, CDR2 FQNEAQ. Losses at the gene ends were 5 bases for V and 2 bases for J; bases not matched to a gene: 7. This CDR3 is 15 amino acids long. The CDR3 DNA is TGTGCCAGCAGCCCGACCGGGACAGGGACCTACGAGCAGTACTTC. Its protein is CASSPTGTGTYEQYF.

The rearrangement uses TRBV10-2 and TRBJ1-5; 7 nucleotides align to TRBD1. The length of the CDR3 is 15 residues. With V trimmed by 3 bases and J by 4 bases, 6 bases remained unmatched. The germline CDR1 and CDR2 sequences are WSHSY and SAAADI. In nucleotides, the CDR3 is TGCGCCAGCAGTGAAGGGGGCGTTTGGAATCAGCCCCAGCATTTT. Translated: CASSEGGVWNQPQHF.

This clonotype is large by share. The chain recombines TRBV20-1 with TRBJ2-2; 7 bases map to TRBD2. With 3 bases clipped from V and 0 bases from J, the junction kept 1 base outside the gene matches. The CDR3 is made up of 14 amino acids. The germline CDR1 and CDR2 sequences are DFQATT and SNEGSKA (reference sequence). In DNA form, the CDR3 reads TGCAGTGCTAGGGGAGGGGCGAACACCGGGGAGCTGTTTTTT. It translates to CSARGGANTGELFF.

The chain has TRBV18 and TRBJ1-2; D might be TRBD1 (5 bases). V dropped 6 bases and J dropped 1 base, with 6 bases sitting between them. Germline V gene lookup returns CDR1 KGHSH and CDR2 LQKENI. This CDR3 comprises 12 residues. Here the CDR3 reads CASSDNNYGYTF. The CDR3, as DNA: TGTGCCAGCTCGGACAATAACTATGGCTACACCTTC.

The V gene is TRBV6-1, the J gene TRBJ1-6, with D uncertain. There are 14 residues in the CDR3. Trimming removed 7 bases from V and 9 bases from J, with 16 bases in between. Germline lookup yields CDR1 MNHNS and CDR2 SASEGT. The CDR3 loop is CASTDPTWGSPLHF. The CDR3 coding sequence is TGTGCCAGCACCGACCCTACATGGGGTTCACCCCTCCACTTT.

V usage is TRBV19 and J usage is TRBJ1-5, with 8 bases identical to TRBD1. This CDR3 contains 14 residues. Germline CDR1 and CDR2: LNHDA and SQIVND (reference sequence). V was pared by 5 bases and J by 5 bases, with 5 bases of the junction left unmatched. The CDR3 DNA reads TGTGCCAGTAGTCTACAGGGGGGCTATCAGCCCCAGCATTTT. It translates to CASSLQGGYQPQHF.

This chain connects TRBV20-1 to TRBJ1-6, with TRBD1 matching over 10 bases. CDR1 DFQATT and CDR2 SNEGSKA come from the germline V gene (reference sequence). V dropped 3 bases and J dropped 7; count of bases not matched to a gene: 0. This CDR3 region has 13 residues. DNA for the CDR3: TGCAGTGCTAGGGGACAGGGGAATTCACCCCTCCACTTT. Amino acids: CSARGQGNSPLHF.

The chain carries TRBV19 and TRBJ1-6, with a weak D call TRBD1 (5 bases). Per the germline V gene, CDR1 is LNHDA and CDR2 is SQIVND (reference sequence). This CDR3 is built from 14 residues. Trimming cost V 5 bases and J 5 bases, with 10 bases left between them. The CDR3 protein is CASSDRPNNSPLHF. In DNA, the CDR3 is TGTGCCAGTAGTGACAGACCGAATAATTCACCCCTCCACTTT.

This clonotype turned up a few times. CDR3 nucleotides: TGTGCCAGCAGTGGACAGAATAGCAATCAGCCCCAGCATTTT. Amino acid sequence: CASSGQNSNQPQHF. The V and J genes are TRBV2 and TRBJ1-5; D is perhaps TRBD1 (5 bases). Deletions cut 4 bases from V and 0 bases from J, with 7 bases between. CDR1 is SNHLY and CDR2 is FYNNEI in the germline V gene. The CDR3 consists of 14 residues.

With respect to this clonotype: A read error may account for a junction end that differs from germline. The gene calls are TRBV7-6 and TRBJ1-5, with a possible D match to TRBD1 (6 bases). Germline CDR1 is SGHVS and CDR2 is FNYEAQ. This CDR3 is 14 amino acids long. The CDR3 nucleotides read TGTGCCAGCAGCTCGGGGGGGCGCAATCAGCCCCTGCATTTT. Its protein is CASSSGGRNQPLHF.

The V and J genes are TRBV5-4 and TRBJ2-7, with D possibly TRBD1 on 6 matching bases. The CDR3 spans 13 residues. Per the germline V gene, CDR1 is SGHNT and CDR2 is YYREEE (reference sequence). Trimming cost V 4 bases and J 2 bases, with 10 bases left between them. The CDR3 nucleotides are TGTGCCAGCAGCATACAGGGTCCCTACGAGCAGTACTTC. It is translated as CASSIQGPYEQYF. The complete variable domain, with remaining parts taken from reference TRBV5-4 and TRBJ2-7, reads ETGVTQSPTHLIKTRGQQVTLRCSSQSGHNTVSWYQQALGQGPQFIFQYYREEENGRGNFPPRFSGLQFPNYSSELNVNALELDDSALYLCASSIQGPYEQYFGPGTRLTVT.

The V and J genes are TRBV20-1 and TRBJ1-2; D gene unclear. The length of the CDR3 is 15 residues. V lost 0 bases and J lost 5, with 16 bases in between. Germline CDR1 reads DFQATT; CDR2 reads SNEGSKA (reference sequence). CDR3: CSARDRGQTLYGYTF. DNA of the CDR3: TGCAGTGCTAGAGATCGCGGTCAAACCTTATATGGCTACACCTTC.

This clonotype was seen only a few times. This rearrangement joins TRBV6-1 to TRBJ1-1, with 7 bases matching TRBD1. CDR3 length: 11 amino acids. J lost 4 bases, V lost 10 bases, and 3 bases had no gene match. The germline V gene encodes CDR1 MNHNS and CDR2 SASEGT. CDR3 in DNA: TGTGCCACAGGGGGTGCCACTGAAGCTTTCTTT. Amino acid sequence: CATGGATEAFF.

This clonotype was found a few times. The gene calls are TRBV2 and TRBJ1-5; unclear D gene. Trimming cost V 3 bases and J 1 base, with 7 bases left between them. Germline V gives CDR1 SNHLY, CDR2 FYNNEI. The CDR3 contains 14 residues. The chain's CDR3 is CASSDRDSNQPQHF. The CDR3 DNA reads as TGTGCCAGCAGTGACAGAGACAGCAATCAGCCCCAGCATTTT.

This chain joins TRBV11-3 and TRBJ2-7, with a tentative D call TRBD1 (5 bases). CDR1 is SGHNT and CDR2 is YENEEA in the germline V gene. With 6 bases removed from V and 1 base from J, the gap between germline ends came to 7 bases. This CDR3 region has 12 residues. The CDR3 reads CASRDSSYEQYF. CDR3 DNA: TGTGCCAGCAGAGACAGTTCCTACGAGCAGTACTTC. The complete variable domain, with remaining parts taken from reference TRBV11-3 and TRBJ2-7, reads EAGVVQSPRYKIIEKKQPVAFWCNPISGHNTLYWYLQNLGQGPELLIRYENEEAVDDSQLPKDRFSAERLKGVDSTLKIQPAELGDSAVYLCASRDSSYEQYFGPGTRLTVT.

CDR3 coding DNA: TGTGCCAGCAGCTTAGCCACCACTTATAGCAATCAGCCCCAGCATTTT. This sequence encodes CASSLATTYSNQPQHF. The chain recombines TRBV7-2 with TRBJ1-5; D gene uncertain. Germline CDR1 reads SGHTA; CDR2 reads FQGNSA. V lost 0 bases and J 0 bases, leaving 9 bases between the germline ends. This CDR3 region has 16 residues.

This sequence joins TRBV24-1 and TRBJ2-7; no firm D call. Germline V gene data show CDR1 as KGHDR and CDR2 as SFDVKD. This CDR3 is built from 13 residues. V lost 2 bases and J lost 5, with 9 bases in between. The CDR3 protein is CATSDWGSDEQYF. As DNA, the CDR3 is TGTGCCACCAGTGATTGGGGTTCGGACGAGCAGTACTTC.

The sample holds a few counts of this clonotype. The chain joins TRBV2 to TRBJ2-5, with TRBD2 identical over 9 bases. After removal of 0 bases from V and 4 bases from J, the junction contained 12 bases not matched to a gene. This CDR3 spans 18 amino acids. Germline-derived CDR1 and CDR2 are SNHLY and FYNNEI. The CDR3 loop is CASSEARSAGGGGETQYF. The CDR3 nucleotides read TGTGCCAGCAGTGAAGCGCGCTCTGCGGGGGGGGGCGGAGAGACCCAGTACTTC.

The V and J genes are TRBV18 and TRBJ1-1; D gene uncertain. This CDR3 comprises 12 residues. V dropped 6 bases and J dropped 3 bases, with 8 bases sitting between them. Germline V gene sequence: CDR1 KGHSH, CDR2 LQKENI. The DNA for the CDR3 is TGTGCCAGCTCGAGGGAATACACTGAAGCTTTCTTT. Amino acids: CASSREYTEAFF. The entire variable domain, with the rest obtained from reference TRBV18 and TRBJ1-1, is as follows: NAGVMQNPRHLVRRRGQEARLRCSPMKGHSHVYWYRQLPEEGLKFMVYLQKENIIDESGMPKERFSAEFPKEGPSILRIQQVVRGDSAAYFCASSREYTEAFFGQGTRLTVV.

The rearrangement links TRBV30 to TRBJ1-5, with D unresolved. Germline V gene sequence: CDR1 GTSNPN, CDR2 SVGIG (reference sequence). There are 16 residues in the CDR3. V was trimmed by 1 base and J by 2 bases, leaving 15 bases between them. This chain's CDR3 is CAWSAPSTGGNQPQHF. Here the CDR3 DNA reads TGTGCCTGGAGTGCCCCGTCCACCGGGGGCAATCAGCCCCAGCATTTT.

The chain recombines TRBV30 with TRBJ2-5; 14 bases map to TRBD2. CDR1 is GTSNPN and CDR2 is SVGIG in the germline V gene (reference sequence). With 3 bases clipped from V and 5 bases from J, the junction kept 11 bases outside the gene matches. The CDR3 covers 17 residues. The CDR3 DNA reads TGTGCCTGGAGCGCGGGACTAGCGGGGGCCACCGGGGAGACCCAGTACTTC. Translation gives CAWSAGLAGATGETQYF.

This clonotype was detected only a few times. The CDR3 loop reads CASSPSSGQINYGYTF. DNA of the CDR3: TGTGCCAGCAGCCCCAGCTCCGGGCAAATTAACTATGGCTACACCTTC. The chain joins TRBV7-9 to TRBJ1-2; D gene uncertain. Germline CDR1 SEHNR, CDR2 FQNEAQ (reference sequence). Trimming pared 5 bases from V and 1 base from J, leaving 17 bases between. The CDR3 extends over 16 amino acids.

CDR3 in amino acids: CSAKEQGDTQYF. The CDR3, as DNA: TGCAGTGCCAAGGAGCAGGGAGATACGCAGTATTTT. The genes are TRBV20-1 and TRBJ2-3; possible D gene TRBD1, 5 bases. CDR3 length: 12 amino acids. V lost 6 bases to trimming and J lost 5 bases, with 12 bases between them. Germline V lookup: CDR1 DFQATT, CDR2 SNEGSKA (reference sequence).